The 26 T cell receptor beta chains below come from one sample, sequenced in a study of cytomegalovirus exposure and HLA in healthy donors. The PCR was carried out with 60 Vbeta primers and 13 Jbeta primers. Generated by immunoSEQ multiplex PCR, the TCRdb table keeps only in-frame clones and is missing some. The sample has 85,000 to 130,000 clones, roughly four fifths seen once. The sample taken for sequencing was PBMCs. The source of these receptors is a male donor in good health and CMV-seropositive.

The V and J genes are TRBV2 and TRBJ1-6, with unresolved D. Germline-derived CDR1 and CDR2 are SNHLY and FYNNEI. This CDR3 contains 14 residues. V gave up 2 bases and J gave up 7 bases, with 9 bases separating them. The CDR3 loop is CASSERFLNSPLHF. The CDR3 DNA sequence: TGTGCCAGCAGTGAACGATTTCTAAATTCACCCCTCCACTTT.

This rearrangement joins TRBV7-2 to TRBJ2-7; tentative D call: TRBD1 (6 bases). CDR1 and CDR2 (germline): SGHTA, FQGNSA. Trimming pared 1 base from V and 3 bases from J, leaving 10 bases between. The CDR3 runs to 14 residues. The CDR3 DNA sequence: TGTGCCAGCAGCTTAGTACCGGACAGCTACGAGCAGTACTTC. Translation gives CASSLVPDSYEQYF.

J is TRBJ1-3 and V is TRBV12-5; the match to TRBD1 covers 8 bases. The length of the CDR3 is 13 residues. V trimming: 5 bases; J trimming: 12 bases; junction bases outside the gene matches: 9. The V gene's germline CDR1 is LGHNT and CDR2 FRNRAP. The CDR3 here is CASGADRDRFIYF. Written as DNA, the CDR3 is TGTGCTAGTGGTGCGGACAGGGACAGATTCATATATTTT.

V usage is TRBV28 and J usage is TRBJ1-1; D is unclear. The germline gives CDR1 MDHEN, CDR2 SYDVKM. V lost 3 bases, J lost 8 bases, and 7 bases lay in between. The CDR3 has 11 residues. CDR3 bases: TGTGCCAGCAGTTTGACTTGCGAAGCTTTCTTT. Encoded protein: CASSLTCEAFF.

The CDR3: CSVEDAGRSYNEQFF. Written as DNA, the CDR3 is TGCAGCGTTGAAGACGCGGGGCGATCCTACAATGAGCAGTTCTTC. The gene calls are TRBV29-1 and TRBJ2-1; weak D call: TRBD2 (6 bases). Germline values: CDR1 SQVTM, CDR2 ANQGSEA. The CDR3 runs 15 residues. Trimming stripped 0 bases from V and 1 base from J, with 10 bases between.

The chain carries TRBV7-9 and TRBJ2-2; tentative D call: TRBD2 (5 bases). In germline, CDR1 is SEHNR, CDR2 FQNEAQ (reference sequence). The V end lost 4 bases, the J end lost 8 bases, and 5 bases lay between the germline ends. CDR3 length equals 11 residues. CDR3 residues: CASSWEGELFF. The CDR3 nucleotides read TGTGCCAGCAGCTGGGAGGGGGAGCTGTTTTTT. Full variable domain (missing parts from reference TRBV7-9 and TRBJ2-2): DTGVSQNPRHKITKRGQNVTFRCDPISEHNRLYWYRQTLGQGPEFLTYFQNEAQLEKSRLLSDRFSAERPKGSFSTLEIQRTEQGDSAMYLCASSWEGELFFGEGSRLTVL.

Here the CDR3 reads CASGGDTDTQYF. In DNA form, the CDR3 reads TGTGCCAGTGGGGGGGACACAGATACGCAGTATTTT. This rearrangement joins TRBV7-3 to TRBJ2-3; TRBD2 matches 7 bases. CDR1 is SGHTA and CDR2 is FQGTGA in the germline V gene. Germline trimming cut 9 bases from V and 2 bases from J; bases unmatched to any gene: 2. The CDR3 spans 12 residues.

CDR3 in DNA: TGCGCCAGCAGCTTGGGCCTAGCCTCCTACAATGAGCAGTTCTTC. Its protein product is CASSLGLASYNEQFF. The chain recombines TRBV5-1 with TRBJ2-1; a possible D gene is TRBD2 (5 bases). The V end lost 0 bases, the J end lost 0 bases, and 7 bases lay between the germline ends. The CDR3 is 15 residues long. Per germline, CDR1 SGHRS and CDR2 YFSETQ.

This clone was observed a handful of times. The chain's CDR3 is CASSQDRTGAGGYTF. The CDR3 DNA reads TGCGCCAGCAGCCAAGATCGGACAGGGGCCGGCGGCTACACCTTC. J is TRBJ1-2 and V is TRBV4-3; 9 nucleotides align to TRBD1. V was pared by 0 bases and J by 8 bases, with 7 bases of the junction left unmatched. Germline CDR1 and CDR2: LGHNA and YSLEER. This CDR3 has 15 amino acids.

This clone was seen a few times. The rearrangement joins TRBV7-9 to TRBJ1-1; D is undetermined. CDR3 length: 13 residues. Trimming shortened V by 5 bases and J by 7 bases, and 14 bases separated the two germline ends. Germline loops: CDR1 SEHNR, CDR2 FQNEAQ (reference sequence). In nucleotides, the CDR3 is TGTGCCAGCAGCCCGACGTATGGAGGTGAAGCTTTCTTT. It yields the protein CASSPTYGGEAFF.

The rearrangement joins TRBV29-1 to TRBJ1-1; D might be TRBD1 (6 bases). The CDR3 is 13 amino acids. V was trimmed by 7 bases and J by 0 bases, leaving 12 bases between them. Germline V gene lookup returns CDR1 SQVTM and CDR2 ANQGSEA. In DNA form, the CDR3 reads TGCAGCGCTATGGGACATCTGAACACTGAAGCTTTCTTT. Translating it yields CSAMGHLNTEAFF.

V and J are TRBV10-1 and TRBJ2-2, with D possibly being TRBD2 (6 bases). The CDR3 has 15 residues. The V and J ends lost 7 bases and 4 bases respectively, with 16 bases between them. CDR1 and CDR2 from the germline V gene are WNHNN and SYGVQD (reference sequence). Written as DNA, the CDR3 is TGCGCCAGCAAGACTAGGGAGGATACCACCGGGGAGCTGTTTTTT. The encoded protein is CASKTREDTTGELFF.

The chain combines TRBV20-1 with TRBJ2-1; 8 nucleotides line up with TRBD2. V gave up 5 bases and J gave up 16 bases; unmatched junction bases: 10. This CDR3 contains 11 residues. The germline V gene encodes CDR1 DFQATT and CDR2 SNEGSKA (reference sequence). CDR3 in DNA: TGCAGTGCTGGTCTTGGGACTAGAGGTTTCTTC. Amino acid sequence: CSAGLGTRGFF.

The chain combines TRBV6-5 with TRBJ2-1; weak D call: TRBD2 (6 bases). From germline, CDR1 is MNHEY and CDR2 SVGAGI. The germline V and J ends were trimmed by 6 bases and 3 bases, with 15 bases remaining between them. The CDR3 extends over 15 amino acids. The CDR3 coding sequence is TGTGCCAGCAGGGTCCTTGGGACTTTCTACAATGAGCAGTTCTTC. Protein: CASRVLGTFYNEQFF.

The V and J genes are TRBV18 and TRBJ1-1; D gene ambiguous. Trimming shortened V by 0 bases and J by 2 bases, and 10 bases separated the two germline ends. Germline CDR1 reads KGHSH; CDR2 reads LQKENI. There are 15 residues in the CDR3. In DNA form, the CDR3 reads TGTGCCAGCTCACCACCTTCACACCGTAACACTGAAGCTTTCTTT. Translation gives CASSPPSHRNTEAFF.

This clone was seen a handful of times. This sequence joins TRBV11-1 and TRBJ2-1; D not resolved. The CDR3 spans 13 residues. Germline CDR1 is SGHAT and CDR2 is FQDESV (reference sequence). V was cut by 2 bases and J by 3 bases, with 5 bases left in between. The CDR3 coding sequence is TGTGCCAGCAGCTTACCTAACTACAATGAGCAGTTCTTC. Protein sequence: CASSLPNYNEQFF.

J is TRBJ2-5 and V is TRBV29-1; a weak D match, TRBD1 (7 bases). CDR1 SQVTM and CDR2 ANQGSEA come from the germline V gene. This CDR3 has 15 amino acids. Trimming removed 0 bases at V and 9 bases at J, with 20 bases between. For the CDR3, the DNA is TGCAGCGTTGAAGATCGGGGTGCTGACAGGGAGGCCCAGTACTTC. As protein: CSVEDRGADREAQYF.

This clone has only a few counts. The rearrangement links TRBV4-3 to TRBJ2-7, with D perhaps matching TRBD1 (5 bases). CDR1 LGHNA and CDR2 YSLEER come from the germline V gene. The CDR3 extends over 15 amino acids. V was pared by 1 base and J by 2 bases, with 12 bases between. The CDR3 region has the DNA TGCGCCAGCAGCCAAGCCTTAGGGGAAACCTACGAGCAGTACTTC. Translating it yields CASSQALGETYEQYF.

V and J are TRBV28 and TRBJ2-7, with TRBD2 matching over 15 bases. Germline values: CDR1 MDHEN, CDR2 SYDVKM. The V segment lost 3 bases and the J segment 7 bases; nucleotides outside the gene matches: 4. This CDR3 spans 15 amino acids. The CDR3: CASSFSGLAGGEQYF. CDR3 DNA: TGTGCCAGCAGTTTCTCCGGACTAGCGGGGGGGGAGCAGTACTTC.

The rearrangement joins TRBV4-3 to TRBJ2-7; 7 positions agree with TRBD2. The ends lost 0 bases at V and 1 base at J; junction bases unmatched: 9. The germline V gene has CDR1 LGHNA and CDR2 YSLEER. The CDR3 runs to 17 residues. The CDR3, as DNA: TGCGCCAGCAGCCAAGATTCGGGGGGAGGCGGTTCCTACGAGCAGTACTTC. This gives the protein CASSQDSGGGGSYEQYF.

This chain joins TRBV19 and TRBJ1-5, with 7 bases that match TRBD1. The CDR3 has 18 residues. V gave up 6 bases and J gave up 0 bases; unmatched junction bases: 14. The germline V gene has CDR1 LNHDA and CDR2 SQIVND (reference sequence). The CDR3 reads CASSSGGDRVYSNQPQHF. In DNA, the CDR3 is TGTGCCAGTAGCAGCGGGGGTGACAGGGTGTATAGCAATCAGCCCCAGCATTTT.

The rearrangement uses TRBV25-1 and TRBJ1-2; the D gene is possibly TRBD1 (5 bases). This CDR3 region has 14 residues. Germline V CDR1 and CDR2: MGHDK, SYGVNS. Trimming removed 1 base at V and 9 bases at J, with 15 bases between. In DNA form, the CDR3 reads TGTGCCAGCAGTGAATCCGACGGGGGACGTCGCTACACCTTC. It is translated as CASSESDGGRRYTF.

This chain connects TRBV6-1 to TRBJ2-1; TRBD1 matches 12 bases. V lost 4 bases and J lost 7; bases outside the gene matches: 8. From germline, CDR1 is MNHNS and CDR2 SASEGT. The length of the CDR3 is 16 residues. The CDR3 region is CASSGGTGGARNEQFF. The DNA for the CDR3 is TGTGCCAGCAGTGGGGGGACAGGGGGCGCAAGGAATGAGCAGTTCTTC.

This clone was counted only a few times. The chain employs TRBV10-3 and TRBJ2-3; 12 bases are a match to TRBD2. The CDR3 loop spans 15 amino acids. Germline V CDR1 and CDR2: ENHRY, SYGVKD. V shed 6 bases and J 2 bases; nucleotides not matched to a gene: 3. In nucleotides, the CDR3 is TGTGCCATCAGACTAGCGGGGGGCTCCACAGATACGCAGTATTTT. Translated: CAIRLAGGSTDTQYF.

This chain links TRBV6-5 with TRBJ2-7; possible D gene TRBD2, 6 bases. The CDR3 has 16 residues. Germline CDR1 reads MNHEY; CDR2 reads SVGAGI. Between the trimmed V and J ends, which lost 0 bases and 1 base, there was a span of 13 bases. The CDR3 coding sequence is TGTGCCAGCAGTTACTCCCGACTAGAGGCTTCCTACGAGCAGTACTTC. Its translation: CASSYSRLEASYEQYF.

This clone has a handful of counts. The chain uses TRBV7-3 and TRBJ2-6; TRBD2 matches at 8 bases. The J segment lost 0 bases and the V segment lost 2 bases, leaving 6 bases of the junction unmatched. Per the germline V gene, CDR1 is SGHTA and CDR2 is FQGTGA. The CDR3 has 18 amino acids. Here the CDR3 reads CASSLGGTRASGANVLTF. The CDR3 DNA follows: TGTGCCAGCAGCTTAGGCGGGACTAGGGCCTCTGGGGCCAACGTCCTGACTTTC.